These 24 T cell receptor beta chains were all obtained from the same sample, sequenced in a study of radiotherapy plus CTLA-4 blockade in lung cancer. Only in-frame clones appear in the TCRdb table, and some are missing; sequencing was by immunoSEQ multiplex PCR. The table shows 56,000 or so clones, with approximately 80% occurring only once. The starting material was peripheral blood, obtained from a patient treated with radiotherapy plus ipilimumab. These receptor sequences come from a human donor with non-small cell lung cancer who had a partial response to radiotherapy plus ipilimumab.

The DNA of the CDR3 is TGTGCCAGCAGCAGTCCCTACGAGCAGTACTTC. The encoded protein is CASSSPYEQYF. V is TRBV6-5 and J is TRBJ2-7; D uncertain. The CDR3 runs 11 residues. The V gene lost 6 bases and the J gene lost 2 bases, with 5 bases spanning the gap. Per germline, CDR1 MNHEY and CDR2 SVGAGI.

The chain uses TRBV12-5 and TRBJ1-2; D is ambiguous. Germline assignment: CDR1 LGHNT and CDR2 FRNRAP. This CDR3 comprises 16 residues. The V and J ends lost 2 bases and 6 bases respectively, with 19 bases between them. The CDR3 region has the DNA TGTGCTAGTGGTTTGACACCTATCGGGGTAAGCGATGGCTACACCTTC. Protein product: CASGLTPIGVSDGYTF.

The CDR3 is CASSAVDLNTEAFF. For the CDR3, the DNA is TGTGCCAGCTCCGCAGTGGACTTGAACACTGAAGCTTTCTTT. The rearrangement links TRBV18 to TRBJ1-1; D unresolved. There are 14 residues in the CDR3. CDR1 is KGHSH, CDR2 LQKENI, per germline. Trimming took off 6 bases at V and 0 bases at J, with 11 bases between the two ends.

This clone was seen just once. The chain employs TRBV19 and TRBJ2-7; 8 bases map to TRBD1. The CDR3 loop spans 15 amino acids. V shed 1 base and J 2 bases; nucleotides not matched to a gene: 4. Germline assignment: CDR1 LNHDA and CDR2 SQIVND (reference sequence). As DNA, the CDR3 is TGTGCCAGTAGTATAGCCTGGGGACAGGCCTACGAGCAGTACTTC. It specifies CASSIAWGQAYEQYF.

The V gene is TRBV27, the J gene TRBJ2-1; D gene uncertain. V was cut by 4 bases and J by 4 bases, with 20 bases left in between. This CDR3 region has 17 residues. Germline V gene data show CDR1 as MNHEY and CDR2 as SMNVEV (reference sequence). Written as DNA, the CDR3 is TGTGCCAGCAGTTCCAACCTCTGGAACAGAGATTACAATGAGCAGTTCTTC. Translated, it gives CASSSNLWNRDYNEQFF.

The genes are TRBV4-1 and TRBJ2-2; D is possibly TRBD1 (5 bases). In germline, CDR1 is MGHRA, CDR2 YSYEKL. Trimming removed 0 bases from V and 6 bases from J, with 11 bases in between. The CDR3 length is 15 residues. CDR3 DNA: TGCGCCAGCAGCCAAGAGACAGCATACTCCGGGGAGCTGTTTTTT. Residues: CASSQETAYSGELFF.

The chain is built from TRBV4-1 and TRBJ2-3; 13 bases align to TRBD2. The CDR3 consists of 19 residues. Germline V lookup: CDR1 MGHRA, CDR2 YSYEKL. The ends lost 6 bases at V and 0 bases at J; junction bases unmatched: 12. The CDR3 loop is CASSGVLAGGRPSTDTQYF. CDR3 DNA sequence: TGCGCCAGCAGTGGAGTACTAGCGGGGGGGCGGCCCAGCACAGATACGCAGTATTTT.

This clone was observed a few times. V is TRBV6-5 and J is TRBJ1-4; tentative D call: TRBD1 (6 bases). The V and J ends lost 5 bases and 7 bases respectively, with 14 bases between them. The germline V gene encodes CDR1 MNHEY and CDR2 SVGAGI. This CDR3 has 14 amino acids. In DNA, the CDR3 is TGTGCCAGCAGTGTTGGGGGGGCGTCTGAAAAACTGTTTTTT. The encoded protein is CASSVGGASEKLFF.

This clone turned up a few times. The CDR3: CASMIGGSDTGELFF. The CDR3 nucleotides read TGTGCCAGCATGATTGGCGGTTCTGACACCGGGGAGCTGTTTTTT. The rearrangement uses TRBV5-4 and TRBJ2-2; D is uncertain. The CDR3 length is 15 residues. Germline CDR1 and CDR2: SGHNT and YYREEE (reference sequence). The ends were cut back, 6 bases at V and 3 bases at J, with 15 bases in the middle.

The V call is TRBV27, the J call TRBJ2-5; 8 nucleotides agree with TRBD2. The CDR3 is 18 residues long. Germline trimming cut 0 bases from V and 2 bases from J; bases unmatched to any gene: 11. CDR1 is MNHEY and CDR2 is SMNVEV in the germline V gene (reference sequence). In DNA form, the CDR3 reads TGTGCCAGCAGTTTATCAGGGTTTAGCGGGGTACGACAAGAGACCCAGTACTTC. It specifies CASSLSGFSGVRQETQYF.

The J gene is TRBJ2-5, the V gene TRBV4-3; no firm D call. V was cut by 0 bases and J by 0 bases, with 8 bases left in between. Germline CDR1 and CDR2: LGHNA and YSLEER. The CDR3 runs to 15 residues. The CDR3 DNA follows: TGCGCCAGCAGCCAAGATTGGGCTTACCAAGAGACCCAGTACTTC. It is translated as CASSQDWAYQETQYF.

The gene calls are TRBV9 and TRBJ2-3; TRBD2 matches at 12 bases. The CDR3 is 18 residues long. Germline CDR1 reads SGDLS; CDR2 reads YYNGEE. V lost 4 bases, J lost 0 bases, and 9 bases stayed unmatched. The CDR3 is CASSITSGGLVSTDTQYF. The CDR3 DNA reads as TGTGCCAGCAGCATAACTAGCGGGGGGCTCGTGAGCACAGATACGCAGTATTTT.

The rearrangement joins TRBV11-2 to TRBJ1-4; 12 positions agree with TRBD1. The CDR3 is made up of 18 amino acids. Unmatched junction bases numbered 15, after V lost 5 bases and J lost 8 bases. CDR1 is SGHAT, CDR2 FQNNGV, per germline. Here the CDR3 reads CASSPNRDRGPLWEKLFF. The CDR3 DNA follows: TGTGCCAGCAGCCCGAACCGGGACAGGGGGCCACTATGGGAAAAACTGTTTTTT.

The chain employs TRBV6-5 and TRBJ1-2; D is unresolved. CDR3 length: 16 residues. V lost 2 bases to trimming and J lost 4 bases, with 17 bases between them. Germline CDR1 is MNHEY and CDR2 is SVGAGI. The CDR3 sequence is CASSYLVPGLGYGYTF. The CDR3, as DNA: TGTGCCAGCAGTTACCTCGTTCCGGGGTTGGGCTATGGCTACACCTTC.

This chain joins TRBV15 and TRBJ2-1; D may be TRBD2 (5 bases). CDR1 and CDR2 (germline): LNHNV, YYDKDF (reference sequence). V was clipped by 5 bases and J by 2 bases, with 16 bases between them. The CDR3 covers 16 residues. CDR3 amino acids: CATSAGPAGAYNEQFF. The CDR3, as DNA: TGTGCCACCAGCGCGGGCCCGGCTGGCGCCTACAATGAGCAGTTCTTC.

The chain is built from TRBV29-1 and TRBJ2-2, with a weak D call TRBD1 (5 bases). The germline CDR1 and CDR2 sequences are SQVTM and ANQGSEA. The CDR3 extends over 14 amino acids. V was cut by 7 bases and J by 0 bases, with 12 bases left in between. CDR3: CSAKRGSNTGELFF. As DNA, the CDR3 is TGCAGCGCCAAAAGGGGATCGAACACCGGGGAGCTGTTTTTT.

The chain is built from TRBV19 and TRBJ2-7; 8 positions match TRBD1. CDR1 is LNHDA, CDR2 SQIVND, per germline (reference sequence). The CDR3 runs to 16 residues. J gave up 1 base and V 4 bases, and 9 bases lay outside the gene matches. The CDR3 DNA follows: TGTGCCAGTAGTAGGGGAGGACAGGGTTGGTCCTACGAGCAGTACTTC. Its translation is CASSRGGQGWSYEQYF.

Here the CDR3 DNA reads TGTGCCAGCAGCGTAGATGAGGTGGTGAACACTGAAGCTTTCTTT. Its protein is CASSVDEVVNTEAFF. This chain uses TRBV9 with TRBJ1-1; D uncertain. Germline CDR1 SGDLS, CDR2 YYNGEE. CDR3 length equals 15 residues. V was cut by 0 bases and J by 0 bases, with 9 bases left in between.

The V and J genes are TRBV7-2 and TRBJ2-5, with TRBD1 identical over 9 bases. Germline CDR1 SGHTA, CDR2 FQGNSA. CDR3 length equals 13 residues. V was clipped by 5 bases and J by 10 bases; unmatched bases: 8. In DNA form, the CDR3 reads TGTGCCAGCAGCCCCAGGACAGGGGAGGACCAGTACTTC. It codes for CASSPRTGEDQYF.

The count of this clone is one. The chain has TRBV27 and TRBJ2-7; D not resolved. The CDR3 has 13 amino acids. Germline values: CDR1 MNHEY, CDR2 SMNVEV (reference sequence). Trimming removed 5 bases at V and 3 bases at J, with 11 bases between. The CDR3 sequence is CASSNNVIYEQYF. The CDR3 bases are TGTGCCAGCAGTAACAACGTCATCTACGAGCAGTACTTC.

The V call is TRBV27, the J call TRBJ2-5, with TRBD2 matching over 10 bases. This CDR3 is 16 amino acids long. Germline CDR1 reads MNHEY; CDR2 reads SMNVEV (reference sequence). Trimming removed 5 bases from V and 4 bases from J; junction bases left unmatched: 10. Written as DNA, the CDR3 is TGTGCCAGCAGTCCCCCGAGTAGCGGGGGGTTAGAGACCCAGTACTTC. This gives the protein CASSPPSSGGLETQYF.

The rearrangement joins TRBV5-4 to TRBJ2-5, with 14 bases fitting TRBD2. The end of the DNA aligns better with TRBJ2-7, so the J call may be wrong. CDR1 and CDR2 (germline): SGHNT, YYREEE (reference sequence). The CDR3 runs to 16 residues. CDR3 coding DNA: TGTGCCAGCAGCTCCGGGGGACTAGCGGGGGAGTACGAGCAGTACTTC. This gives the protein CASSSGGLAGEYEQYF.

The J gene is TRBJ2-3, the V gene TRBV30, with TRBD1 matching over 8 bases. V was pared by 2 bases and J by 2 bases, with 6 bases of the junction left unmatched. The CDR3 has 15 residues. Germline-derived CDR1 and CDR2 are GTSNPN and SVGIG (reference sequence). The CDR3 region has the DNA TGTGCCTGGAGTCGCGGGACAGGCGACACAGATACGCAGTATTTT. Translating gives CAWSRGTGDTDTQYF. The variable domain in full, with the rest retrieved from reference TRBV30 and TRBJ2-3, is SQTIHQWPATLVQPVGSPLSLECTVEGTSNPNLYWYRQAAGRGLQLLFYSVGIGQISSEVPQNLSASRPQDRQFILSSKKLLLSDSGFYLCAWSRGTGDTDTQYFGPGTRLTVL.

V is TRBV5-1 and J is TRBJ2-5; tentatively, D is TRBD1 (5 bases). Germline V lookup: CDR1 SGHRS, CDR2 YFSETQ. Between the trimmed V and J ends, which lost 5 bases and 3 bases, there was a span of 17 bases. The CDR3 length is 15 residues. This chain's CDR3 is CASRPQASWEETQYF. As DNA, the CDR3 is TGCGCCAGCAGACCACAGGCCTCATGGGAAGAGACCCAGTACTTC.